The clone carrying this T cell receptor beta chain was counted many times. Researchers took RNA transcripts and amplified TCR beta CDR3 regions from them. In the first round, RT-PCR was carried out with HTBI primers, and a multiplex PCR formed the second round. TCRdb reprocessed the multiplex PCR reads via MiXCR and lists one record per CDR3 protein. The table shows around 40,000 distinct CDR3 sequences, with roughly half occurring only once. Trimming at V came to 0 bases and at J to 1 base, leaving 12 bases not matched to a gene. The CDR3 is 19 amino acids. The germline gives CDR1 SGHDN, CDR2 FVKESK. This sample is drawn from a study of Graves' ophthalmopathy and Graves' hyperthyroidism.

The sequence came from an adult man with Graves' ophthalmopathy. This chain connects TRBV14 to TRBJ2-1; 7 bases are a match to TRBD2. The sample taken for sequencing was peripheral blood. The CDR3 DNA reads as TGTGCCAGCAGCCAAGACCGAACTGGCCGGGGGGTATCCTACAATGAGCAGTTCTTC. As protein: CASSQDRTGRGVSYNEQFF.